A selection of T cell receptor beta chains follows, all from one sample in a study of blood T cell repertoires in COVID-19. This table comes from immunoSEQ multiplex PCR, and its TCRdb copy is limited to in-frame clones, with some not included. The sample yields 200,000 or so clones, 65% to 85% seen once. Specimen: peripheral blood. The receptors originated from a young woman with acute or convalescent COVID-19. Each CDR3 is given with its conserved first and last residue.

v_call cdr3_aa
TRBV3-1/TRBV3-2 CASSQGTGKSEAFF
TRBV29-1 CSVVRDRAFNEQFF
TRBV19 CASSIPGQPQHF
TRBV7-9 CASSYSGNTNEKLFF
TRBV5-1 CASSPVQGDETQYF
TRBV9 CASSVDGLAGVLNEQFF
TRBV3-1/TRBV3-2 CASSPRQANQPQHF
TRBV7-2 CASSLLGGKPYNEQFF
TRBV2 CASSGEVRSPLHF
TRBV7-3 CASSPDRAGGYTF
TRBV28 CASSSPDRARREKLFF
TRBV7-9 CASSPSGQGSANYGYTF
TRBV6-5 CASSPGQANYGYTF
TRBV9 CASSVLGQGSTDTQYF
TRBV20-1 CSAMTRDTQYF
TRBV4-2 CASSQEAGTDSPLHF
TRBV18 CASSPRPQGNYNEQFF
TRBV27 CASSFSPSRFPGYTF
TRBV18 CASSINSGSTDTQYF
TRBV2 CASTKDRGEQFF
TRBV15 CATSSDRGGTQYF
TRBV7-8 CASSLGHAGGGYEQYF
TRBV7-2 CASSFSGGSNQPQHF
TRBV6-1 CASSEVRDRAPNSAGYTF
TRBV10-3 CAISRGEGQPQHF
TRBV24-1 CATSTLAGDTDTQYF
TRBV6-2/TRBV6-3 CASSRTGSPVLVYGYTF
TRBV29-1 CSVDAGGNTEAFF
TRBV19 CASSTLGANTEAFF
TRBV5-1 CASSPEGYQETQYF
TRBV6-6 CASSYLAGGPWQYF
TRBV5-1 CASSLEGLGGRETQYF
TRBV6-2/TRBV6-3 CASSSRRSGRGEKLFF
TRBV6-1 CASSEWAGEGYTF
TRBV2 CASSERGYNQPQHF
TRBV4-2 CASSHRLAGAPNNEQFF
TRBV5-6 CASSLDPWRAEETQYF
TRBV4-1 CASSHLGQSYEQYF
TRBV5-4 CASSPGTGADTQYF
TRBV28 CASSPPIAGGETQYF
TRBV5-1 CASSSPPGTGSFETQYF
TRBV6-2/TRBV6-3 CASRPSGGALDTQYF
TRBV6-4 CASSDGQSYEQYF